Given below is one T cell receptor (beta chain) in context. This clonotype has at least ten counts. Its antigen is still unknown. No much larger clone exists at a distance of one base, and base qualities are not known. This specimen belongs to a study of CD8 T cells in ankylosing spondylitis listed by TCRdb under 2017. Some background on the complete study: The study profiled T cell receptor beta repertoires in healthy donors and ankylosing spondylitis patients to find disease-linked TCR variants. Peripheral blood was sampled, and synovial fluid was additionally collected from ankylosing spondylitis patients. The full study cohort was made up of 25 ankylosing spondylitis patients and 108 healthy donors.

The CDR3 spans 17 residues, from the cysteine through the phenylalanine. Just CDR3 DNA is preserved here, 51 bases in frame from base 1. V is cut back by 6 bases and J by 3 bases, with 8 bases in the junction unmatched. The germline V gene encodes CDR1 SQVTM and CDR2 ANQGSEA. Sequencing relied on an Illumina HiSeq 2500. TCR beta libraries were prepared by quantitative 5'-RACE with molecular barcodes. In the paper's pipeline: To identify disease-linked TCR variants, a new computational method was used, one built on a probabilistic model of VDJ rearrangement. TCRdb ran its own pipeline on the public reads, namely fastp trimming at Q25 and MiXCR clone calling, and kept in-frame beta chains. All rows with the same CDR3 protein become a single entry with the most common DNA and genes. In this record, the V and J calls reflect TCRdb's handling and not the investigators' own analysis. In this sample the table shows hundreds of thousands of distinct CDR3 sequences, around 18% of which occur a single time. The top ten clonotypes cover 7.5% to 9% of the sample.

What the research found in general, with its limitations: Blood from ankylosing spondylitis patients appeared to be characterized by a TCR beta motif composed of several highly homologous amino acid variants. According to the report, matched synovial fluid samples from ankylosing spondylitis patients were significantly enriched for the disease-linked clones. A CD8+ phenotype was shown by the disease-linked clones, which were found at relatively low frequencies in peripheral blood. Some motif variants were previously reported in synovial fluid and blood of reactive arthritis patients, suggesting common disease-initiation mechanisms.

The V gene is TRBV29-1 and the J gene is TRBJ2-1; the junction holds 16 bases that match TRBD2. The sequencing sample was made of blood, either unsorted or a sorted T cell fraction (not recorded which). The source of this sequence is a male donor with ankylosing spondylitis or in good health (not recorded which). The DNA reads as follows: TGCAGCGTCCCGGGACTAGCGGGAGGGCCAATCTACAATGAGCAGTTCTTC. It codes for CSVPGLAGGPIYNEQFF.